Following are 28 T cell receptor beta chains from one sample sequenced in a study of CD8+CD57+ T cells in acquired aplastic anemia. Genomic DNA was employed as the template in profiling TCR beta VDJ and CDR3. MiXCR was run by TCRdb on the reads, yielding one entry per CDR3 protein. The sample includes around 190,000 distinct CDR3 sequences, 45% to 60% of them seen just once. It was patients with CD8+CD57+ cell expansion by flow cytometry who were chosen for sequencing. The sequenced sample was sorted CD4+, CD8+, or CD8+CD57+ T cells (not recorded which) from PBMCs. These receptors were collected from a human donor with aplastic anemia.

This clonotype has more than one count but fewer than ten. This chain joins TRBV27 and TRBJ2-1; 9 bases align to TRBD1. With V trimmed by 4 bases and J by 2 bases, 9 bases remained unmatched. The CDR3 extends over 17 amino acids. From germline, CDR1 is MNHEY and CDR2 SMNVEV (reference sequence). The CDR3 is CASSSYDDRGTYNEQFF. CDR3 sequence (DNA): TGTGCCAGCAGTTCATACGATGACAGGGGGACCTACAATGAGCAGTTCTTC.

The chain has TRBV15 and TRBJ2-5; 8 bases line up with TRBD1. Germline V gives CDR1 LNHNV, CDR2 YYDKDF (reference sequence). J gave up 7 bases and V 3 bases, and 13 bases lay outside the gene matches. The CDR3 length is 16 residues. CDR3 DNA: TGTGCCACCAGCAGCAGATTACAGGGGGATGGGGTGACCCAGTACTTC. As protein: CATSSRLQGDGVTQYF. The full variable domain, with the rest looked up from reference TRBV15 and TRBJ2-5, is DAMVIQNPRYQVTQFGKPVTLSCSQTLNHNVMYWYQQKSSQAPKLLFHYYDKDFNNEADTPDNFQSRRPNTSFCFLDIRSPGLGDTAMYLCATSSRLQGDGVTQYFGPGTRLLVL.

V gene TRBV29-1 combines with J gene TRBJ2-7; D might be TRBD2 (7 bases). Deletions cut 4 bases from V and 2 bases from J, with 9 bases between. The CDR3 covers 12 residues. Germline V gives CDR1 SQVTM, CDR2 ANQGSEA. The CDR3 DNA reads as TGCAGCGTTGGGGGGGGGCCCTACGAGCAGTACTTC. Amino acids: CSVGGGPYEQYF.

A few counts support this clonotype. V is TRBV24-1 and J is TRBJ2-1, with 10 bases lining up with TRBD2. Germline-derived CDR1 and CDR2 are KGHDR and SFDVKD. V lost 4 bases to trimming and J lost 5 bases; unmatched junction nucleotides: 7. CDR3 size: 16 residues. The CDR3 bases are TGTGCCACCAGTGACTCAATCACTAGCGGGGACAATGAGCAGTTCTTC. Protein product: CATSDSITSGDNEQFF.

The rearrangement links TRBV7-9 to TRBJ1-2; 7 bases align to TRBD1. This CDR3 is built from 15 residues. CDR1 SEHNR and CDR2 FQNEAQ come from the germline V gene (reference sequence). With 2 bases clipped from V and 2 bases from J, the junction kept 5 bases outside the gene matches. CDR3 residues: CASSLRQGINYGYTF. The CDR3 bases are TGTGCCAGCAGCTTAAGACAGGGCATAAACTATGGCTACACCTTC.

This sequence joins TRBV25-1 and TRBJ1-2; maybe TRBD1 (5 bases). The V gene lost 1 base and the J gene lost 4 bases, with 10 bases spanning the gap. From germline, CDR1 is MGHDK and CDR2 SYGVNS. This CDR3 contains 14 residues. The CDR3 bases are TGTGCCAGCAGTGAATCGGGGGGGAGCTATGGCTACACCTTC. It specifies CASSESGGSYGYTF.

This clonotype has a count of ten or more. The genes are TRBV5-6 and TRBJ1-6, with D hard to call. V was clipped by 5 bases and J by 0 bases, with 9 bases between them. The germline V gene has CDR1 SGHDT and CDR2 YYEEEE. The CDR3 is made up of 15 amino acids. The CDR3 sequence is CASSRRHSYNSPLHF. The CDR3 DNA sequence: TGTGCCAGCAGTCGGCGCCACTCCTATAATTCACCCCTCCACTTT.

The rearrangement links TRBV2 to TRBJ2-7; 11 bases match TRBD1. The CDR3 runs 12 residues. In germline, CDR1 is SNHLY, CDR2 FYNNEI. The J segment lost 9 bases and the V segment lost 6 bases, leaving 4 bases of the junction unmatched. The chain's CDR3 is CASSLGTGGQYF. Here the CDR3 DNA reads TGTGCCAGCAGCTTGGGGACAGGGGGGCAGTACTTC.

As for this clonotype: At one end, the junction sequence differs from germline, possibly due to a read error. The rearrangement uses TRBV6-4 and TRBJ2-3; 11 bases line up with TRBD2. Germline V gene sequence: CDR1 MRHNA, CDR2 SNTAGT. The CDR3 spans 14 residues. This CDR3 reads CASSGASGGSTQCF. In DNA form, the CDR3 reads TGTGCCAGCAGTGGAGCTAGCGGGGGGAGTACGCAGTGTTTT.

CDR3 loop: CSVEDASVYGYTF. CDR3 DNA: TGCAGCGTTGAAGATGCAAGTGTCTATGGCTACACCTTC. This chain joins TRBV29-1 and TRBJ1-2; no clear D gene. This CDR3 region has 13 residues. V dropped 0 bases and J dropped 4 bases, with 9 bases sitting between them. Per the germline V gene, CDR1 is SQVTM and CDR2 is ANQGSEA.

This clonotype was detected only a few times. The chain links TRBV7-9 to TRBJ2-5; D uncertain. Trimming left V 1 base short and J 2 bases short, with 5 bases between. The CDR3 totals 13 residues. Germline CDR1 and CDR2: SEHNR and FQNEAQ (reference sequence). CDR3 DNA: TGTGCCAGCAGCTTAGTTGGTCAAGAGACCCAGTACTTC. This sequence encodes CASSLVGQETQYF.

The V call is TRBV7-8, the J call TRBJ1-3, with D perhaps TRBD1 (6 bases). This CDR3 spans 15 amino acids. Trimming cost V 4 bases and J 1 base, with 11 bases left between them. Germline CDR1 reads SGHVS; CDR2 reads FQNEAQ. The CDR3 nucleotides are TGTGCCAGCAGCTCCGGACAGACTTCTGGAAACACCATATATTTT. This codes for CASSSGQTSGNTIYF.

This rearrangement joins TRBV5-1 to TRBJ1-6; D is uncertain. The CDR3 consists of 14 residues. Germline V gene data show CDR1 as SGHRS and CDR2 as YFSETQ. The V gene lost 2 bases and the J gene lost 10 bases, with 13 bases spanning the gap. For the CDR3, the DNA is TGCGCCAGCAGCTTTGCAGACTACACCTCACCCCTCCACTTT. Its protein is CASSFADYTSPLHF.

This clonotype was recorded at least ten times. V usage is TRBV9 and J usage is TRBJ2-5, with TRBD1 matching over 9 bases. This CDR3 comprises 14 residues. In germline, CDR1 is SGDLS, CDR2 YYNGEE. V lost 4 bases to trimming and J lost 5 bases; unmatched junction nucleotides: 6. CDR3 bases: TGTGCCAGCAGCTACGACAGGGGGGGGGAGACCCAGTACTTC. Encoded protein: CASSYDRGGETQYF.

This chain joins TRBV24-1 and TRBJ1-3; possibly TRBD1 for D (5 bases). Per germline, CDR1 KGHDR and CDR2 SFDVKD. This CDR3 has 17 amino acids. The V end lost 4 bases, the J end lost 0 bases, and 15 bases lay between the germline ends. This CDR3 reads CATSEQTEVGSGNTIYF. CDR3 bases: TGTGCCACCAGTGAGCAGACAGAGGTGGGCTCTGGAAACACCATATATTTT.

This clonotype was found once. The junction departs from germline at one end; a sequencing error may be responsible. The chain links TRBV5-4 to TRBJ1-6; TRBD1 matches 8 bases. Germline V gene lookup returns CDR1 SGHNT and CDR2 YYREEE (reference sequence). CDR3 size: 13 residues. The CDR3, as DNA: TGTGCCAGCAGCGTGGACAGGGTCGAACCCCTCCATTTT. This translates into CASSVDRVEPLHF.

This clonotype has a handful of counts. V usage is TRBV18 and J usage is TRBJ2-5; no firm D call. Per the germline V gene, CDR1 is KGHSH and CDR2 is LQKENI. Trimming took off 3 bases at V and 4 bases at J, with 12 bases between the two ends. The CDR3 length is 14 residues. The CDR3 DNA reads TGTGCCAGCTCACCTCAAAATTCCCGAGAGACCCAGTACTTC. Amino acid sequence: CASSPQNSRETQYF.

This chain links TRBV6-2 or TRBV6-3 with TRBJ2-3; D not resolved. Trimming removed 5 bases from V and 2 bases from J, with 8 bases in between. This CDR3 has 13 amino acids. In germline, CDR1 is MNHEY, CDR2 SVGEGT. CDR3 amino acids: CASSTNITDTQYF. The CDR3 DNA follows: TGTGCCAGCAGTACCAATATCACAGATACGCAGTATTTT.

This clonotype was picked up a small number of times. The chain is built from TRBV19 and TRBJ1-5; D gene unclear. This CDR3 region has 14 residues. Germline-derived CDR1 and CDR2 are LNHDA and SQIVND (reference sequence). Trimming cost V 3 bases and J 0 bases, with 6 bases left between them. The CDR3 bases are TGTGCCAGTAGTATGGGGTTTAGCAATCAGCCCCAGCATTTT. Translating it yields CASSMGFSNQPQHF. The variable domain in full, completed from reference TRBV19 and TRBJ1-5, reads DGGITQSPKYLFRKEGQNVTLSCEQNLNHDAMYWYRQDPGQGLRLIYYSQIVNDFQKGDIAEGYSVSREKKESFPLTVTSAQKNPTAFYLCASSMGFSNQPQHFGDGTRLSIL.

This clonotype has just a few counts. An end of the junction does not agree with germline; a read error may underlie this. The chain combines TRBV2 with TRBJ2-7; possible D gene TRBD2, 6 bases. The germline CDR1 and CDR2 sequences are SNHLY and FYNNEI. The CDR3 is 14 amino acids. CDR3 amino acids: CASSQNWRGHEQYF. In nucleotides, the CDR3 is TGCGCCAGCAGCCAAAACTGGAGGGGCCACGAGCAGTACTTC.

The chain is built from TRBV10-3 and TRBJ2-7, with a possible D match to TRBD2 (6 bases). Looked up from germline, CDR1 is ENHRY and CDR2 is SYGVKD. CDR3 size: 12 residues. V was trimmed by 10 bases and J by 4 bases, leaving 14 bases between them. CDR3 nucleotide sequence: TGTGCCAGCTCGGAGGGCCGGTACGAGCAGTACTTC. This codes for CASSEGRYEQYF.

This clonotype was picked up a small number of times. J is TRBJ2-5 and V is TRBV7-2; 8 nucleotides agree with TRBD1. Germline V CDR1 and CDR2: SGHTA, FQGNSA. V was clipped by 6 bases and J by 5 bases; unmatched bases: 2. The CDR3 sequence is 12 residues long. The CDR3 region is CASRRQGETQYF. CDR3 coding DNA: TGTGCCAGCAGGAGACAGGGGGAGACCCAGTACTTC.

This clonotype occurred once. CDR3 loop: CATSDPVRSYNEQFF. CDR3 DNA: TGTGCCACCAGTGACCCCGTTAGGTCCTACAATGAGCAGTTCTTC. The chain links TRBV24-1 to TRBJ2-1; D remains unclear. Deletions cut 4 bases from V and 1 base from J, with 10 bases between. The CDR3 sequence is 15 residues long. Germline V CDR1 and CDR2: KGHDR, SFDVKD.

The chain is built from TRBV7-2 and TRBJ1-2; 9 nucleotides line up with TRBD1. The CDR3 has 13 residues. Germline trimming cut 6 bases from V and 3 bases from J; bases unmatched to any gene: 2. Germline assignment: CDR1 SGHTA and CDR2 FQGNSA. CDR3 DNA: TGTGCCAGCAGGTGGGACAGGGACTATGGCTACACCTTC. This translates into CASRWDRDYGYTF.

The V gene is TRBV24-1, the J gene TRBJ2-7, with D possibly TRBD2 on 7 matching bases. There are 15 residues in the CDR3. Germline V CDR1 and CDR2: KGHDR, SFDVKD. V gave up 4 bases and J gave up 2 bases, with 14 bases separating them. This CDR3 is CATSERGGGPYEQYF. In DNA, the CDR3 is TGTGCCACCAGTGAACGAGGGGGGGGACCCTACGAGCAGTACTTC.

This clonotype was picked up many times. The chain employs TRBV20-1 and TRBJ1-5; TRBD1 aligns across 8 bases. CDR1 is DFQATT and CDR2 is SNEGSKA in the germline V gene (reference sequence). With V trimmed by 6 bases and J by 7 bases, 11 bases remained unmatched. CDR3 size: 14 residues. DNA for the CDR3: TGCAGTGCAACCACTGGACAGGGAAAGCAGCCCCAGCATTTT. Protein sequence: CSATTGQGKQPQHF.

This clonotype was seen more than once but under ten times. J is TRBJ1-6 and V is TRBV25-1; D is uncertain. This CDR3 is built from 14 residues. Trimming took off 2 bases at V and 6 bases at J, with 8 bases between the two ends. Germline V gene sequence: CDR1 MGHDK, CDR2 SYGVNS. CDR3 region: CASSEGRSNSPLHF. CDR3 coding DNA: TGTGCCAGCAGTGAAGGACGGTCTAATTCACCCCTCCACTTT.

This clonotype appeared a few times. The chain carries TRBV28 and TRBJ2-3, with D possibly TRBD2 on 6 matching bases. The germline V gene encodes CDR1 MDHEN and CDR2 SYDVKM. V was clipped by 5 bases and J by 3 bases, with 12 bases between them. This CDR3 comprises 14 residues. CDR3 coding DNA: TGTGCCAGCAGTCCCGGACGGGAGACAGATACGCAGTATTTT. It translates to CASSPGRETDTQYF.